A selection of T cell receptor beta chains follows, all from one sample in a study of T cells in Graves' hyperthyroidism and ophthalmopathy. TCRdb re-called the multiplex PCR reads through MiXCR, storing one row per CDR3 protein. The repertoire includes some 350,000 distinct CDR3 sequences, 12% to 15% of them detected once, and almost 35% sits in the top ten. The sample taken for sequencing was blood. The receptors shown here come from a woman in her thirties or forties with Graves' ophthalmopathy. The CDR3 runs from the conserved cysteine through the conserved F or W. A D gene is named only where the DNA matches it firmly. For some rows the clone size is stated as once, few or many, or as a class when expanded; others skip it.

many TRBJ1-2 TRBV10-2 NA 13 TGCGCCAGCAGTGAGGGCAGGGTGGGAGGCTACACCTTC CASSEGRVGGYTF
many TRBJ2-1 TRBV19 NA 14 TGTGCCAGTAGTATTGAGGGAGCCTACAATGAGCAGTTCTTC CASSIEGAYNEQFF
few TRBJ1-4 TRBV18 TRBD1 14 TGTGCCAGCTCACAGGGGGCGTTACGTGAAAAACTGTTTTTT CASSQGALREKLFF
many TRBJ1-2 TRBV29-1 NA 13 TGCAGCGTAGAGACAGGAGACAACTATGGCTACACCTTC CSVETGDNYGYTF
NA TRBJ2-5 TRBV10-2 NA 13 TGCGCCAGCGGCGTCAGAGCTCAAGAGACCCAGTACTTC CASGVRAQETQYF
many TRBJ1-6 TRBV2 TRBD1 15 TGTGCCAGCAGATTGTTGGGACAGACAAATTCACCCCTCCACTTT CASRLLGQTNSPLHF
many TRBJ2-1 TRBV6-1 TRBD2 16 TGTGCCAGCAGGCCTCTGATGGCGGGAGGGTGGAATGAGCAGTTCTTC CASRPLMAGGWNEQFF
NA TRBJ2-7 TRBV5-1 TRBD2 14 TGCGCCAGCAGCGGGACGGGGGGTGCCTACGAGCAGTACTTC CASSGTGGAYEQYF
few TRBJ1-4 TRBV9 NA 15 TGTGCCAGCAGCGCGGAGGGGGTACTGGGAGAAAAACTGTTTTTT CASSAEGVLGEKLFF
many TRBJ1-5 TRBV3-1 NA 15 TGTGCCAGCAGCCCTTCGGGGGGTGAGAATCAGCCCCAGCATTTT CASSPSGGENQPQHF
NA TRBJ2-3 TRBV18 NA 15 TGTGCCAGCTCACGGAATAGCGAGGGTGCAGATACGCAGTATTTT CASSRNSEGADTQYF
many TRBJ2-7 TRBV6-2/TRBV6-3 NA 13 TGTGCCAGCAGTCGGGAAAGTACCTACGAGCAGTACTTC CASSRESTYEQYF
many TRBJ2-1 TRBV20-1 NA 14 TGCAGTGCTGAACGGGACTCCTCAGGGAATGAGCAGTTCTTC CSAERDSSGNEQFF
many TRBJ1-1 TRBV28 TRBD1 14 TGTGCCAGCAGTACTCCCGCCAGGGGGCTCGCTGCTTTCTTT CASSTPARGLAAFF
many TRBJ1-1 TRBV2 NA 15 TGTGCCACCCAACGTGCGACAGCCTGGGACACTGAAGCTTTCTTT CATQRATAWDTEAFF
many TRBJ2-1 TRBV28 TRBD2 16 TGTGCCAGCAGTTCCTCTAGCGGGAGGTCGTACAATGAGCAGTTCTTC CASSSSSGRSYNEQFF
many TRBJ1-2 TRBV7-2 NA 12 TGTGCCAGCAGCTTACGGGCCGCCGGCTACACCTTC CASSLRAAGYTF
many TRBJ1-2 TRBV15 NA 13 TGTGCCACCAGCAGAGAATCAGTACGTGGCTACACCTTC CATSRESVRGYTF
NA TRBJ2-7 TRBV9 TRBD2 15 TGTGCCAGCAGCGCGGGACTAGCGGGGTCCTACGAGCAGTACTTC CASSAGLAGSYEQYF
many TRBJ2-7 TRBV10-3 TRBD2 15 TGTGCCATCAGTGAGTCGCTAGCGGGGGGATACGAGCAGTACTTC CAISESLAGGYEQYF
NA TRBJ2-1 TRBV7-6 TRBD2 18 TGTGCCAGCAGCTTAGCTAGCGGGGGGGCTTGGTCCTACAATGAGCAGTTCTTC CASSLASGGAWSYNEQFF
NA TRBJ2-1 TRBV20-1 NA 14 TGCAGTGCCAGGAGGGGGTTCCCCTACAATGAGCAGTTCTTC CSARRGFPYNEQFF
many TRBJ1-5 TRBV20-1 TRBD1 16 TGCAGTGCAGCCGATCCCAGGGGGGGCAGGGGACCGCCCCAGCATTTT CSAADPRGGRGPPQHF
NA TRBJ2-1 TRBV5-1 NA 11 TGCGCCAGCCTATCGGGGAATGAGCAGTTCTTC CASLSGNEQFF
NA TRBJ2-1 TRBV19 TRBD1 17 TGTGCCAGTAGTATAACGGGGACAGGCCGGGTATACAATGAGCAGTTCTTC CASSITGTGRVYNEQFF
many TRBJ2-2 TRBV20-1 NA 12 TGCAGTGGGCTAGCAGGCACCGGGGAGCTGTTTTTT CSGLAGTGELFF
many TRBJ1-2 TRBV29-1 TRBD1 11 TGCAGCGCTCAGGGGGTTAATGGCTACACCTTC CSAQGVNGYTF
few TRBJ1-5 TRBV6-1 NA 13 TGTGCCAGCAGTGACGACAGCCATCAGCCCCAGCATTTT CASSDDSHQPQHF
once TRBJ1-1 TRBV2 NA 15 TGTGCCAGCAGTGAATTCGGGCAGATAAACACTGAAGCTTTCTTT CASSEFGQINTEAFF
many TRBJ2-5 TRBV7-6 NA 13 TGTGCCAGCAGCTTTTCAGGGGAAGAGACCCAGTACTTC CASSFSGEETQYF
many TRBJ1-3 TRBV28 NA 13 TGTGCCTCCCTGGGCAGAGCTGGAAACACCATATATTTT CASLGRAGNTIYF
NA TRBJ1-1 TRBV15 NA 14 TGTGCCACCAGCAGGGGGGGTGAGTTCACTGAAGCTTTCTTT CATSRGGEFTEAFF
many TRBJ2-5 TRBV6-1 TRBD2 18 TGTGCCAGCAGTTTACAGGGCGGGACTAGCGGGAGGGAAGAGACCCAGTACTTC CASSLQGGTSGREETQYF
NA TRBJ2-6 TRBV10-1 TRBD1 17 TGCGCCAGCAGTCCGGGACAGGGGGCAACTGGGGCCAACGTCCTGGCTTTC CASSPGQGATGANVLAF
few TRBJ2-1 TRBV24-1 NA 14 TGTGCCACCAGTGATTTCGGGGCAGCCAATGAGCAGTTCTTC CATSDFGAANEQFF
many TRBJ2-7 TRBV20-1 TRBD2 12 TGCAGTGTGGCTAGCGGAACCTACGAGCAGTACTTC CSVASGTYEQYF
many TRBJ1-1 TRBV10-1 NA 13 TGCGCCAGCAGCGGCCAGGGGTACGGTGAAGCTTTCTTT CASSGQGYGEAFF
many TRBJ2-3 TRBV6-6 TRBD2 18 TGTGCCAGCAGTTACGAGGGGTCTAGCGGGAGGGCCCCAGATACGCAGTATTTT CASSYEGSSGRAPDTQYF
NA TRBJ2-5 TRBV4-2 NA 11 TGTGCCAGCAGGGAAGGCCAGACCCAGTACTTC CASREGQTQYF
few TRBJ2-5 TRBV15 NA 13 TGTGCCACCAGCAGAGATCGTATAGCGGTAGGGGACTTC CATSRDRIAVGDF
many TRBJ1-1 TRBV28 NA 11 TGTGCCAGCAAGACGAACACTGAAGCTTTCTTT CASKTNTEAFF
NA TRBJ2-3 TRBV28 TRBD1 16 TGTGCCAGCAGTCACGGGACAGCGGCTAGCACAGATACGCAGTATTTT CASSHGTAASTDTQYF
few TRBJ2-2 TRBV4-1 TRBD2 15 TGCGCCAGCGGAGGTAAAGCGGGGGAGACCGGGGAGCTGTTTTTT CASGGKAGETGELFF
NA TRBJ1-5 TRBV12-5 TRBD1 15 TGTGCTAGTGGTTCCGCAGGGACAGACAATCAGCCCCAGCATTTT CASGSAGTDNQPQHF
many TRBJ2-3 TRBV5-5 NA 15 TGTGCCAGCAGCTCGCGGGACACGTACACAGATACGCAGTATTTT CASSSRDTYTDTQYF
many TRBJ2-5 TRBV20-1 TRBD2 15 TGCAGTACGTCTAGCGGGGGGGCTTGGAGAGAGACCCAGTACTTC CSTSSGGAWRETQYF
many TRBJ2-2 TRBV27 TRBD1 13 TGTGCCAGCAGGTTCCAGGGGGTCGGGGAGCTGTTTTTT CASRFQGVGELFF
many TRBJ2-7 TRBV6-1 NA 17 TGTGCCAGCAGTTCTCCCCCCCGGGACACGGATTACTACGAGCAGTACTTC CASSSPPRDTDYYEQYF
many TRBJ1-1 TRBV12-3/TRBV12-4 NA 11 TGTGCCAGCAGTTTACTCGGTTTAACTTTCTTT CASSLLGLTFF
NA TRBJ2-5 TRBV18 NA 13 TGTGCCAGCTCACTCCGGGAGAAAGAGACCCAGTACTTC CASSLREKETQYF